The T cell receptor beta chain under discussion was sequenced for a study of OX40 agonist ivuxolimab in advanced cancers. Study in general: In this trial design, patients received ivuxolimab intravenously at 0.01 to 10 mg/kg every 2 weeks. Hepatocellular carcinoma, melanoma, renal cell or head and neck cancer was diagnosed in the dose-escalation patients.

V dropped 2 bases and J dropped 6; count of bases not matched to a gene: 7. Germline V gene lookup returns CDR1 SGHDT and CDR2 YYEEEE. CDR3 length: 14 amino acids. Profiled with immunoSEQ multiplex PCR; TCRdb holds only in-frame clones, not every one. Among 60,000 or so clones, roughly 93% were seen once, and the ten largest hold around 19%. Sequenced material: CD4+ or CD8+ T cells sorted from blood, taken in a trial of the OX40 agonist ivuxolimab. The source is an adult with an advanced solid tumor such as melanoma, head and neck, liver or kidney cancer. The chain employs TRBV5-6 and TRBJ2-7, with 8 bases identical to TRBD1. The CDR3 sequence is CASSFTGGKGEQYF. DNA for the CDR3: TGTGCCAGCAGCTTTACAGGGGGAAAGGGCGAGCAGTACTTC.